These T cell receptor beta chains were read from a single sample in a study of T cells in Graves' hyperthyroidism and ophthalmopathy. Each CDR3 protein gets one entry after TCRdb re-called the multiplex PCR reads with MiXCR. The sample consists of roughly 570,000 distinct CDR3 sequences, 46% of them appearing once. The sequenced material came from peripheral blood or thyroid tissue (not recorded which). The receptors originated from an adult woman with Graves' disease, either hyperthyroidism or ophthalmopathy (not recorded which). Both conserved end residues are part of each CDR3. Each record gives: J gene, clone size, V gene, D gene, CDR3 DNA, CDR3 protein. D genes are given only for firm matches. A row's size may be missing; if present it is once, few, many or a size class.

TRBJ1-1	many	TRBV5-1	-	TGCGCCAGCAGGGGATATGAGGATACTGAAGCTTTCTTT	CASRGYEDTEAFF
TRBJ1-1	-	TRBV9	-	TGTGCCAGCAGCCGGGGAGGGGGGGACACTGAAGCTTTCTTT	CASSRGGGDTEAFF
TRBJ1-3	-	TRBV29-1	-	TGCAGCGTTGAAACGTGGAACACCATATATTTT	CSVETWNTIYF
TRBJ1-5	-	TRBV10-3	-	TGTGCCATCAGTGCGGAACGGGGACGTCAGCCCCAGCATTTT	CAISAERGRQPQHF
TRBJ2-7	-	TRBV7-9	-	TGTGCCAGCAGCATGCAGGGCGGCGAGCAGTACTTC	CASSMQGGEQYF
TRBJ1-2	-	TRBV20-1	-	TGCAGTGCGAACAAGGGCGGGGGCGCGGACTACACCTTC	CSANKGGGADYTF
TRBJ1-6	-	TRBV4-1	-	TGTGCCAGCAGCCAACCATTGGGGTACGATTCACCCCTCCACTTT	CASSQPLGYDSPLHF
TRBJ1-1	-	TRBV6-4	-	TGTGCCAGCAGTGACCGGGACCTCGAAGCTTTCTTT	CASSDRDLEAFF
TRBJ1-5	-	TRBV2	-	TGTGCCAGCACCTTCGGGTCTGGCAATCAGCCCCAGCATTTT	CASTFGSGNQPQHF
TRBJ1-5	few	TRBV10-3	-	TGTGCCATCAGTGAGTCGGCACAGCCCAATCAGCCCCAGCATTTT	CAISESAQPNQPQHF
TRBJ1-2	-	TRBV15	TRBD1	TGTGCCACCAGCAGAAAACAGGGGACTAGCTATGGCTACACCTTC	CATSRKQGTSYGYTF
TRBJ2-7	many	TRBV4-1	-	TGCGCCAGCAGCCAAGCGGAGAACTACGAGCAGTACTTC	CASSQAENYEQYF
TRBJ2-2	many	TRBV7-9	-	TGTGCCAGCCTCGGGGGCAGGGTCGACGGGGAGCTGTTTTTT	CASLGGRVDGELFF
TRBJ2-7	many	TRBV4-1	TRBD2	TGCGCCAGCAGCCGCAAACTAGCGGGAGAAGCTGGGCAGTACTTC	CASSRKLAGEAGQYF
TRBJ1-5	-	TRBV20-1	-	TGCAGTGCTCAGGGAGGGAACCAGCCCCAGCATTTT	CSAQGGNQPQHF
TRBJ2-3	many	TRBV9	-	TGTGCCAGCAGCGTAGTGACAGATACGCAGTATTTT	CASSVVTDTQYF
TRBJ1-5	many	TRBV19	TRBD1	TGTGCCAGTACTCCGGACAGGGGACGTCTCAATCAGCCCCAGCATTTT	CASTPDRGRLNQPQHF
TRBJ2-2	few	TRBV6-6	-	TGTGCCAGCAGTTATGGCGGGGAGCTGTTTTTT	CASSYGGELFF
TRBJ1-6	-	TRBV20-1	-	TGCAGTGCTAGAGGTGGGGGGGTGTTGTATTCACCCCTCCACTTT	CSARGGGVLYSPLHF
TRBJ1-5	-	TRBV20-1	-	TGCGGTGCCGTTTCAGGGGATCAGCCCCAGCATTTT	CGAVSGDQPQHF
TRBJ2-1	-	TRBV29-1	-	TGCAGCGTTGTCCCGCCAACCTCCTACAATGAGCAGTTCTTC	CSVVPPTSYNEQFF
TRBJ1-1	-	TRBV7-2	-	TGTGCCAGCAGCTTAGTCCGGGTCCCGAACACTGAAGCTTTCTTT	CASSLVRVPNTEAFF
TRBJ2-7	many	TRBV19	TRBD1	TGTGCCAGTAGTGAGCCCGGGACAGGGGGCCTCGGCTACCCCTCCGAGCAGTACTTC	CASSEPGTGGLGYPSEQYF
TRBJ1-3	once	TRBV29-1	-	-	CSVGTGAPYF
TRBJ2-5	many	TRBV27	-	TGTGCCAGCAGTTTCGTGACACCTCCAGAGACCCAGTACTTC	CASSFVTPPETQYF
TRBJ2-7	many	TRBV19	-	TGTGCCAGTAGTTCGGGACGGTACGAGCAGTACTTC	CASSSGRYEQYF
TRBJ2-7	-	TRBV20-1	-	TGCAGTGCTACGGACCAGCAGTACTTC	CSATDQQYF
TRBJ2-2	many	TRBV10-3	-	TGTGCCATCAGTGCTGGGGTGAACACCGGGGAGCTGTTTTTT	CAISAGVNTGELFF
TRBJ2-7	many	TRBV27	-	TGTGCCAGCAGTTTGGGGGTGTACTACGAGCAGTACTTC	CASSLGVYYEQYF
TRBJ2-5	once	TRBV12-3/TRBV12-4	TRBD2	TGTGTCAGCACGGGCGGGAGGCATGGAGAGACCCAGTACTTC	CVSTGGRHGETQYF
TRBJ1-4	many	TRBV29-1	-	TGCAGCGTTGAATCTGAAAAACTGTTTTTT	CSVESEKLFF
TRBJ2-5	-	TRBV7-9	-	TGTGCCAGCAGCTCAAACATCCAGGGAGGAGAGACCCAGTACTTC	CASSSNIQGGETQYF
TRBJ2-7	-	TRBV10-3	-	TGTGCCAGCGGGACTTTTTCCTACGAGCAGTACTTC	CASGTFSYEQYF
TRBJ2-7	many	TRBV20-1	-	TGCAGTGCTTCCGTAGGGGGGGACAATTACGAGCAGTACTTC	CSASVGGDNYEQYF
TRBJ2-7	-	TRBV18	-	TGTGCCAGCTCACCGATCGGGCAGACCTACGAGCAGTACTTC	CASSPIGQTYEQYF